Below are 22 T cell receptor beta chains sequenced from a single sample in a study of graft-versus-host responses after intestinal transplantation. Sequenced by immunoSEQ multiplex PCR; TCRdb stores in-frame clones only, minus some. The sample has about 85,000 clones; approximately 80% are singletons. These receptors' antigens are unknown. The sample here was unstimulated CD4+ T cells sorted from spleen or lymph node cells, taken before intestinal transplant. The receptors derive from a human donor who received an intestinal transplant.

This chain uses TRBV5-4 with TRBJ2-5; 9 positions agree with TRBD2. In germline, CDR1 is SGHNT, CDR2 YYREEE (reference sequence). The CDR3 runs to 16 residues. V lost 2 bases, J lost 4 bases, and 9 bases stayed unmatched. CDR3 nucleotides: TGTGCCAGCAGCTTTGGCGGGGGGGCGGGAGTAGAGACCCAGTACTTC. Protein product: CASSFGGGAGVETQYF. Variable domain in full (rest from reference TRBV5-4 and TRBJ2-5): ETGVTQSPTHLIKTRGQQVTLRCSSQSGHNTVSWYQQALGQGPQFIFQYYREEENGRGNFPPRFSGLQFPNYSSELNVNALELDDSALYLCASSFGGGAGVETQYFGPGTRLLVL.

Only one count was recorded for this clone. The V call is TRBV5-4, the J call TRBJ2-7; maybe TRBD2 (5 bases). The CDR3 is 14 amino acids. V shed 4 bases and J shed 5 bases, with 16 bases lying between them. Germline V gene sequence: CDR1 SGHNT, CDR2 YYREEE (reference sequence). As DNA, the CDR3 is TGTGCCAGCAGCCCCGGGATGACGAAACACGAGCAGTACTTC. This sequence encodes CASSPGMTKHEQYF. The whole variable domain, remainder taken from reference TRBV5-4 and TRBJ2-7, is ETGVTQSPTHLIKTRGQQVTLRCSSQSGHNTVSWYQQALGQGPQFIFQYYREEENGRGNFPPRFSGLQFPNYSSELNVNALELDDSALYLCASSPGMTKHEQYFGPGTRLTVT.

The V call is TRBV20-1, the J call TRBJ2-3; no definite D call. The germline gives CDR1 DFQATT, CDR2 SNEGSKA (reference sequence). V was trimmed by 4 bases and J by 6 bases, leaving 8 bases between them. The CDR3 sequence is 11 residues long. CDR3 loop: CSAKAVDTQYF. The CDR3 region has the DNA TGCAGTGCTAAGGCGGTCGATACGCAGTATTTT.

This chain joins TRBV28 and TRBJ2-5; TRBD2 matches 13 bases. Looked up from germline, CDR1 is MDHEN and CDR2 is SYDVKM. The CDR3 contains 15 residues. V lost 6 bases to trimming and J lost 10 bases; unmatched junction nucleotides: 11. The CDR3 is CASRRLAGGLGGQYF. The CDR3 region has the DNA TGTGCCAGCAGACGACTAGCGGGAGGCCTCGGCGGCCAGTACTTC.

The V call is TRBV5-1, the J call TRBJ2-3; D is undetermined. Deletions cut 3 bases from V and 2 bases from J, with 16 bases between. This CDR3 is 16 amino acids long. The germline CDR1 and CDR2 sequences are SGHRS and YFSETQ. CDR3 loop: CASSWVLDGSTDTQYF. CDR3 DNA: TGCGCCAGCAGCTGGGTCCTAGATGGTTCCACAGATACGCAGTATTTT.

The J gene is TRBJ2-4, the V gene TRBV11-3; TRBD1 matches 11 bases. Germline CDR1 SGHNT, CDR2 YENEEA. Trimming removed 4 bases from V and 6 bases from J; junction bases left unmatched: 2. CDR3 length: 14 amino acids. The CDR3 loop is CASSSGTGGNIQYF. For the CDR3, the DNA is TGTGCCAGCAGCTCCGGGACAGGGGGAAACATTCAGTACTTC.

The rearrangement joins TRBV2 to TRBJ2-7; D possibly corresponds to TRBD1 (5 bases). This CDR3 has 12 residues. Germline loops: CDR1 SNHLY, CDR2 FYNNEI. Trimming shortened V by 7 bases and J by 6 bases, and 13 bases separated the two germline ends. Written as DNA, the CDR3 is TGTGCCAGCACCTTGACCACAGGCGAGCAGTACTTC. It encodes CASTLTTGEQYF.

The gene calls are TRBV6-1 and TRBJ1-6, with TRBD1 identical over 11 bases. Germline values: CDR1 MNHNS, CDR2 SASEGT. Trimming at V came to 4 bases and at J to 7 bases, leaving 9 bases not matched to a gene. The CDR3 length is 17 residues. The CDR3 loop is CASSAPGQGGRNSPLHF. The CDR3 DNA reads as TGTGCCAGCAGTGCGCCGGGACAGGGGGGACGGAATTCACCCCTCCACTTT.

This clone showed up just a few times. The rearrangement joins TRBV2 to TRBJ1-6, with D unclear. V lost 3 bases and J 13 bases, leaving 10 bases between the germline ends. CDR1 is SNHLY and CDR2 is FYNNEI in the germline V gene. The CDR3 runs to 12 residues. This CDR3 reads CASSDSVTPLHF. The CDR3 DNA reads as TGTGCCAGCAGTGACAGCGTCACGCCCCTCCACTTT. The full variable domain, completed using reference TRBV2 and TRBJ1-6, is EPEVTQTPSHQVTQMGQEVILRCVPISNHLYFYWYRQILGQKVEFLVSFYNNEISEKSEIFDDQFSVERPDGSNFTLKIRSTKLEDSAMYFCASSDSVTPLHFGNGTRLTVT.

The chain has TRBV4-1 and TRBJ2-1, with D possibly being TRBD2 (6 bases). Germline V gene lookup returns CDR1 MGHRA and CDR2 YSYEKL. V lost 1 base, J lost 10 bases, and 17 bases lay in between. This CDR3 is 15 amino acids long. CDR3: CASSQGPGTFWEQFF. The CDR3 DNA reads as TGCGCCAGCAGCCAAGGTCCCGGGACTTTTTGGGAGCAGTTCTTC.

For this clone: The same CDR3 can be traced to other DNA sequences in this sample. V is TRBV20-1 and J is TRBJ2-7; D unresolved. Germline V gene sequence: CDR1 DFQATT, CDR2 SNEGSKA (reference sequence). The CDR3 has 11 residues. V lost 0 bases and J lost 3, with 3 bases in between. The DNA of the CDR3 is TGCAGTGCTAGAGACTACTACGAGCAGTACTTC. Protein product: CSARDYYEQYF.

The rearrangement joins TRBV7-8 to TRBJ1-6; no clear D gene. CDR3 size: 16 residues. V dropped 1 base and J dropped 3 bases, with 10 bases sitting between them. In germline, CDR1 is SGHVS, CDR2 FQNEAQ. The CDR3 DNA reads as TGTGCCAGCAGCTTAGGATTGGTCGGCTATAATTCACCCCTCCACTTT. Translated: CASSLGLVGYNSPLHF.

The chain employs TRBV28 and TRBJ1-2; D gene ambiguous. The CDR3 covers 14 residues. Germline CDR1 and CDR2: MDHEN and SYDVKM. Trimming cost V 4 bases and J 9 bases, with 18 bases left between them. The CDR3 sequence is CASSSAGKRIRYTF. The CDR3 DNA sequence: TGTGCCAGCAGTTCCGCCGGGAAGCGGATTCGCTACACCTTC.

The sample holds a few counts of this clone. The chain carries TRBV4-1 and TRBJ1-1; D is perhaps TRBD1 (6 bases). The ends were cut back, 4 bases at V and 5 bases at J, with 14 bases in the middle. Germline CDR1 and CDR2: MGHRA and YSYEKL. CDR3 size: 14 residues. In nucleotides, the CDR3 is TGCGCCAGCAGCCTAACAGGGACGGCAACTGAAGCTTTCTTT. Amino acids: CASSLTGTATEAFF.

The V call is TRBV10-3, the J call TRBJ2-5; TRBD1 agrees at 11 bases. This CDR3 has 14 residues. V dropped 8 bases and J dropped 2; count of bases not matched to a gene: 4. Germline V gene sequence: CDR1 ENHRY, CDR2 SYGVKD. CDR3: CAIGGTGGQETQYF. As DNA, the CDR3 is TGTGCCATCGGAGGGACAGGGGGTCAAGAGACCCAGTACTTC.

This CDR3 is CASLTTGAGETQYF. The CDR3 region has the DNA TGTGCCTCCCTGACTACAGGGGCGGGGGAGACCCAGTACTTC. V is TRBV30 and J is TRBJ2-5; tentatively, D is TRBD1 (7 bases). The CDR3 is 14 amino acids. From germline, CDR1 is GTSNPN and CDR2 SVGIG (reference sequence). V was shortened by 7 bases and J by 5 bases, with 20 bases between the two germline ends.

CDR3 bases: TGTGCCAGTAGCATGACAGGGGACAGCTACAATGAGCAGTTCTTC. Translating it yields CASSMTGDSYNEQFF. This sequence joins TRBV19 and TRBJ2-1, with TRBD1 matching over 8 bases. Germline values: CDR1 LNHDA, CDR2 SQIVND (reference sequence). The CDR3 extends over 15 amino acids. The V and J ends lost 6 bases and 3 bases, in that order; junction bases with no gene match: 7.

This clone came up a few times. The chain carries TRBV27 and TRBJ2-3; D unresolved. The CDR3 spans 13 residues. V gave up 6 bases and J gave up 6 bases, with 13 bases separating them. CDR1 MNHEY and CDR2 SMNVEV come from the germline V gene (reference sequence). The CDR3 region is CASSRSPRDTQYF. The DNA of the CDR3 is TGTGCCAGCAGCCGATCACCTAGGGATACGCAGTATTTT.

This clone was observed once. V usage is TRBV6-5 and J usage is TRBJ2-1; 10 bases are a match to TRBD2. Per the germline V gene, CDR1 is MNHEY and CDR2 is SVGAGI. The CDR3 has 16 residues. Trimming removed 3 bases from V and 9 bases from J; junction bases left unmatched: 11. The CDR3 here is CASSYDPSGRSSEQFF. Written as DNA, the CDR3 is TGTGCCAGCAGTTATGATCCTAGCGGGAGAAGTTCTGAGCAGTTCTTC.

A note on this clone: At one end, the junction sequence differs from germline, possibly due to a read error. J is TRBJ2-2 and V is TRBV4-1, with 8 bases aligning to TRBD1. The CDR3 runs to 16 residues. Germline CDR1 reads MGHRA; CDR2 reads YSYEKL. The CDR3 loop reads CVSSQDPGGGTGELFF. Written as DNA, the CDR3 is TGCGTCAGCAGCCAAGATCCAGGGGGCGGTACCGGGGAGCTGTTTTTT.

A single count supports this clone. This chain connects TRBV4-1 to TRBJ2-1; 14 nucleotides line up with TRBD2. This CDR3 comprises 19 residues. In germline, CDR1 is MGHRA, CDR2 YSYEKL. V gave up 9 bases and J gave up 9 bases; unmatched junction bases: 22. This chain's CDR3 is CASRGPLLKGTSGGGEQFF. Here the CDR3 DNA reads TGCGCCAGTCGGGGACCCCTCCTTAAAGGGACTAGCGGGGGCGGTGAGCAGTTCTTC.

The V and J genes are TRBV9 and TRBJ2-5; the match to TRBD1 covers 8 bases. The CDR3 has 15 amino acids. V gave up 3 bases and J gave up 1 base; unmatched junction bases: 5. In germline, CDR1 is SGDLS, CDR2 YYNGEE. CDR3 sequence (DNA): TGTGCCAGCAGCGCCCTGACAGGGGCCCAAGAGACCCAGTACTTC. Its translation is CASSALTGAQETQYF.